These 10 T cell receptor beta chains came from one sample sequenced in a study of cytomegalovirus exposure and HLA in healthy donors. The primer mix had 60 Vbeta and 13 Jbeta primers. Clones were sequenced by immunoSEQ multiplex PCR, and TCRdb holds only the in-frame ones, with some missing. The table lists approximately 260,000 clones, approximately 91% of them singletons. What was sequenced was PBMCs. Receptors were obtained from a girl aged 2 to 10 in good health and CMV-seronegative.

CDR3 coding DNA: TGTGCCAGTACCCCGACAGGGGTTAGAGGAGGCTACACCTTC. Protein: CASTPTGVRGGYTF. V usage is TRBV19 and J usage is TRBJ1-2, with 8 bases aligning to TRBD1. This CDR3 is 14 amino acids long. Germline values: CDR1 LNHDA, CDR2 SQIVND (reference sequence). Unmatched junction bases numbered 12, after V lost 7 bases and J lost 8 bases.

The genes are TRBV5-4 and TRBJ2-5; weak D call: TRBD1 (7 bases). Per the germline V gene, CDR1 is SGHNT and CDR2 is YYREEE (reference sequence). The CDR3 sequence is 16 residues long. Trimming took off 4 bases at V and 4 bases at J, with 20 bases between the two ends. The CDR3 here is CASSPPTGPGGETQYF. The CDR3 bases are TGTGCCAGCAGCCCCCCGACAGGGCCCGGGGGAGAGACCCAGTACTTC.

The chain carries TRBV6-1 and TRBJ2-5; no definite D call. The closer fit of TRBJ2-7 to the DNA end suggests the J call may be wrong. From germline, CDR1 is MNHNS and CDR2 SASEGT. CDR3 length: 13 residues. The CDR3: CASRQLSSYEQYF. The DNA for the CDR3 is TGTGCCAGCAGACAACTATCCTCCTACGAGCAGTACTTC.

The chain links TRBV6-6 to TRBJ1-6, with D unclear. V lost 5 bases, J lost 6 bases, and 11 bases lay in between. Germline assignment: CDR1 MNHNY and CDR2 SVGAGI (reference sequence). The CDR3 sequence is 14 residues long. The chain's CDR3 is CASSLRRGNSPLHF. CDR3 coding DNA: TGTGCCAGCAGTCTGCGACGGGGTAATTCACCCCTCCACTTT.

The rearrangement joins TRBV30 to TRBJ1-6; D possibly corresponds to TRBD1 (5 bases). The V and J ends lost 4 bases and 8 bases respectively, with 12 bases between them. The CDR3 runs 13 residues. Germline CDR1 and CDR2: GTSNPN and SVGIG (reference sequence). CDR3 region: CAWTQGGDSPLHF. The CDR3 region has the DNA TGTGCCTGGACGCAGGGAGGGGATTCACCCCTCCACTTT.

V and J are TRBV18 and TRBJ2-2; possibly TRBD2 for D (5 bases). Germline V gene data show CDR1 as KGHSH and CDR2 as LQKENI. V dropped 1 base and J dropped 7 bases, with 7 bases sitting between them. This CDR3 is built from 13 residues. The CDR3 DNA follows: TGTGCCAGCTCACCACTAGCGAACGGGGAGCTGTTTTTT. Protein product: CASSPLANGELFF.

The gene calls are TRBV7-2 and TRBJ2-7; D might be TRBD2 (5 bases). The CDR3 consists of 15 residues. The V gene's germline CDR1 is SGHTA and CDR2 FQGNSA. V dropped 4 bases and J dropped 9 bases, with 22 bases sitting between them. This CDR3 is CASSYERSRSGGQYF. In DNA form, the CDR3 reads TGTGCCAGCAGCTACGAAAGGTCACGCAGCGGCGGGCAGTACTTC.

This chain uses TRBV30 with TRBJ2-7; no reliable D call. This CDR3 is 12 amino acids long. Germline-derived CDR1 and CDR2 are GTSNPN and SVGIG (reference sequence). Trimming took 1 base from V and 3 from J, leaving 7 bases between them. The CDR3 nucleotides are TGTGCCTGGAGTGATGGCCGCTACGAGCAGTACTTC. The encoded protein is CAWSDGRYEQYF. The variable domain in full, completed from reference TRBV30 and TRBJ2-7, reads SQTIHQWPATLVQPVGSPLSLECTVEGTSNPNLYWYRQAAGRGLQLLFYSVGIGQISSEVPQNLSASRPQDRQFILSSKKLLLSDSGFYLCAWSDGRYEQYFGPGTRLTVT.

This rearrangement joins TRBV7-9 to TRBJ2-1; perhaps TRBD2 as D (5 bases). Germline CDR1 and CDR2: SEHNR and FQNEAQ (reference sequence). V was clipped by 6 bases and J by 8 bases, with 8 bases between them. This CDR3 is 11 amino acids long. CDR3: CASSRSDEQFF. CDR3 sequence (DNA): TGTGCCAGCAGTCGTAGCGATGAGCAGTTCTTC.

J is TRBJ1-1 and V is TRBV7-8; no reliable D call. Per germline, CDR1 SGHVS and CDR2 FQNEAQ. With 1 base removed from V and 1 base from J, the gap between germline ends came to 4 bases. CDR3 length: 13 amino acids. Here the CDR3 reads CASSLVGNTEAFF. The CDR3 bases are TGTGCCAGCAGCTTAGTCGGGAACACTGAAGCTTTCTTT.